A single sample gave rise to the 28 T cell receptor beta chains below, sequenced in a study of cytomegalovirus exposure and HLA in healthy donors (dated by TCRdb to 2016 to 2017). Library construction relied on the immunoSEQ multiplex PCR assay. For the multiplex PCR, a mixture combining 60 forward primers for TCR Vbeta segments and 13 reverse primers for TCR Jbeta segments was used. TCRdb stores this immuneACCESS table with in-frame sequences only. Part of the clones is absent; in the studies checked, under half of the shortfall reflects unresolved V genes, and no reason is known for the rest. This sample's clone table shows around 34,000 clones. Under 2% of the sample lies in the top ten. The material sequenced was PBMCs. Receptors were obtained from a woman aged 40 to 50 in good health and CMV-seropositive.

V usage is TRBV7-8 and J usage is TRBJ2-2; TRBD1 matches 7 bases. Losses at the gene ends were 6 bases for V and 4 bases for J; bases not matched to a gene: 5. Germline assignment: CDR1 SGHVS and CDR2 FQNEAQ. The CDR3 covers 14 residues. In DNA, the CDR3 is TGTGCCAGCAGGACAGGGAGTGTCACCGGGGAGCTGTTTTTT. Its protein is CASRTGSVTGELFF.

This chain uses TRBV10-3 with TRBJ2-7, with TRBD2 matching over 7 bases. This CDR3 comprises 12 residues. With V trimmed by 5 bases and J by 6 bases, 4 bases remained unmatched. Germline CDR1 ENHRY, CDR2 SYGVKD. The CDR3 is CAISTTSLEQYF. For the CDR3, the DNA is TGTGCCATCAGTACGACTAGCCTCGAGCAGTACTTC.

The rearrangement uses TRBV25-1 and TRBJ1-2; D gene ambiguous. Germline CDR1 and CDR2: MGHDK and SYGVNS. The germline V and J ends were trimmed by 2 bases and 2 bases, with 6 bases remaining between them. The CDR3 totals 13 residues. This CDR3 is CASSEHLNYGYTF. The CDR3 nucleotides are TGTGCCAGCAGTGAACACCTAAACTATGGCTACACCTTC.

The CDR3 is CASSYHRGQRYEQYF. In DNA, the CDR3 is TGTGCCAGCAGTTACCACAGGGGACAACGCTACGAGCAGTACTTC. The chain uses TRBV27 and TRBJ2-7, with TRBD1 matching 7 bases. The V segment lost 4 bases and the J segment 3 bases; nucleotides outside the gene matches: 9. CDR3 length: 15 amino acids. Germline V CDR1 and CDR2: MNHEY, SMNVEV (reference sequence).

The CDR3 DNA reads as TGTGCCAGCAGCCGACAGGGAGGAGGCAATCAGCCCCAGCATTTT. This translates into CASSRQGGGNQPQHF. The chain joins TRBV6-5 to TRBJ1-5; 7 nucleotides match TRBD1. V shed 6 bases, J shed 2 bases, and the junction held 7 bases outside the gene matches. From germline, CDR1 is MNHEY and CDR2 SVGAGI. The CDR3 has 15 amino acids.

The chain is built from TRBV29-1 and TRBJ2-7; D is unresolved. Trimming removed 6 bases at V and 7 bases at J, with 25 bases between. CDR3 length: 15 residues. CDR1 and CDR2 from the germline V gene are SQVTM and ANQGSEA. CDR3 region: CSVTRGPPTYGEQYF. CDR3 in DNA: TGCAGCGTAACCAGAGGCCCCCCCACCTACGGGGAGCAGTACTTC.

The DNA of the CDR3 is TGTGCCAGCAGCCTCGACAGGGGATTCTCCTACGAGCAGTACTTC. Encoded protein: CASSLDRGFSYEQYF. This chain joins TRBV7-6 and TRBJ2-7, with 8 bases identical to TRBD1. The germline gives CDR1 SGHVS, CDR2 FNYEAQ. Losses at the gene ends were 5 bases for V and 0 bases for J; bases not matched to a gene: 6. The CDR3 length is 15 residues. Complete variable domain (other parts from reference TRBV7-6 and TRBJ2-7): GAGVSQSPRYKVTKRGQDVALRCDPISGHVSLYWYRQALGQGPEFLTYFNYEAQQDKSGLPNDRFSAERPEGSISTLTIQRTEQRDSAMYRCASSLDRGFSYEQYFGPGTRLTVT.

The chain has TRBV10-3 and TRBJ2-1; 8 nucleotides match TRBD2. Trimming cost V 10 bases and J 5 bases; bases outside gene matches: 10. In germline, CDR1 is ENHRY, CDR2 SYGVKD. This CDR3 has 14 residues. The DNA for the CDR3 is TGTGCCACTTCGACGACTAGCGCAGACAATGAGCAGTTCTTC. Residues: CATSTTSADNEQFF.

The chain uses TRBV5-4 and TRBJ2-3, with a weak D call TRBD2 (6 bases). This CDR3 is built from 17 residues. V shed 4 bases and J shed 4 bases, with 22 bases lying between them. The V gene's germline CDR1 is SGHNT and CDR2 YYREEE (reference sequence). The CDR3 reads CASSRALREPAPDTQYF. Here the CDR3 DNA reads TGTGCCAGCAGCCGGGCCCTTCGGGAGCCGGCCCCAGATACGCAGTATTTT.

CDR3 nucleotide sequence: TGTGCCAGCAGTTTATTGGGGACTAGCGGCTCCTACGAGCAGTACTTC. This encodes CASSLLGTSGSYEQYF. The rearrangement links TRBV28 to TRBJ2-7, with 11 bases fitting TRBD2. The CDR3 is 16 residues long. Unmatched junction bases numbered 2, after V lost 1 base and J lost 0 bases. Looked up from germline, CDR1 is MDHEN and CDR2 is SYDVKM.

This chain joins TRBV6-5 and TRBJ2-1; 13 bases fit TRBD2. CDR1 MNHEY and CDR2 SVGAGI come from the germline V gene. V was clipped by 6 bases and J by 6 bases; unmatched bases: 5. CDR3 length: 15 residues. The CDR3 loop reads CASSFRLAGGNEQFF. The CDR3, as DNA: TGTGCCAGCAGCTTCCGACTAGCGGGAGGCAATGAGCAGTTCTTC.

The rearrangement links TRBV28 to TRBJ1-2; D uncertain. CDR3 size: 15 residues. Germline CDR1 is MDHEN and CDR2 is SYDVKM. The ends were cut back, 4 bases at V and 1 base at J, with 13 bases in the middle. The CDR3 coding sequence is TGTGCCAGCAGTTGGGCCCCGTTCAGTAACTATGGCTACACCTTC. Residues: CASSWAPFSNYGYTF.

V gene TRBV5-1 combines with J gene TRBJ2-3, with 7 bases matching TRBD1. The CDR3 length is 17 residues. Germline assignment: CDR1 SGHRS and CDR2 YFSETQ. After removal of 2 bases from V and 2 bases from J, the junction contained 11 bases not matched to a gene. The CDR3 DNA sequence: TGCGCCAGCAGCTTACGACAGGGAGAGGGCACCACAGATACGCAGTATTTT. Translated: CASSLRQGEGTTDTQYF. Using reference TRBV5-1 and TRBJ2-3 for the parts outside the CDR3, the full variable domain is KAGVTQTPRYLIKTRGQQVTLSCSPISGHRSVSWYQQTPGQGLQFLFEYFSETQRNKGNFPGRFSGRQFSNSRSEMNVSTLELGDSALYLCASSLRQGEGTTDTQYFGPGTRLTVL.

J is TRBJ1-5 and V is TRBV15; TRBD1 matches at 8 bases. This CDR3 comprises 16 residues. CDR1 and CDR2 (germline): LNHNV, YYDKDF (reference sequence). V lost 3 bases to trimming and J lost 4 bases; unmatched junction nucleotides: 8. The CDR3 DNA reads as TGTGCCACCAGCAGTCTTGGACAGGGATTGAATCAGCCCCAGCATTTT. Its translation: CATSSLGQGLNQPQHF.

The chain links TRBV5-1 to TRBJ2-1; 10 nucleotides agree with TRBD1. V gave up 0 bases and J gave up 4 bases; unmatched junction bases: 1. Germline-derived CDR1 and CDR2 are SGHRS and YFSETQ. The CDR3 length is 15 residues. CDR3 protein: CASSLGTGGYNEQFF. The CDR3 DNA sequence: TGCGCCAGCAGCTTGGGGACAGGGGGATACAATGAGCAGTTCTTC.

This chain joins TRBV10-1 and TRBJ2-7, with 7 bases that match TRBD1. Germline CDR1 WNHNN, CDR2 SYGVQD (reference sequence). V was pared by 10 bases and J by 0 bases, with 15 bases of the junction left unmatched. This CDR3 contains 16 residues. CDR3 region: CATTYKSGTDSYEQYF. The CDR3 DNA sequence: TGCGCCACCACATATAAGTCCGGGACAGACTCCTACGAGCAGTACTTC.

V usage is TRBV13 and J usage is TRBJ2-3, with D hard to call. V was shortened by 3 bases and J by 1 base, with 8 bases between the two germline ends. The CDR3 has 14 amino acids. The germline gives CDR1 PRHDT, CDR2 FYEKMQ (reference sequence). The DNA for the CDR3 is TGTGCCAGCAGCTTGGGCCATGGCACAGATACGCAGTATTTT. It codes for CASSLGHGTDTQYF.

The genes are TRBV5-1 and TRBJ2-1; TRBD2 agrees at 9 bases. V was pared by 0 bases and J by 4 bases, with 17 bases of the junction left unmatched. The CDR3 has 20 residues. Germline V lookup: CDR1 SGHRS, CDR2 YFSETQ. CDR3 in DNA: TGCGCCAGCAGCTTGGGTCGGGGTTCCTTTCCGGGACTAGCTTACAATGAGCAGTTCTTC. Protein: CASSLGRGSFPGLAYNEQFF.

CDR3 coding DNA: TGTGCCCCGGGACTAGCGGGAGTGGGAGATACGCAGTATTTT. Protein sequence: CAPGLAGVGDTQYF. The chain has TRBV12-5 and TRBJ2-3, with 14 bases identical to TRBD2. CDR1 and CDR2 (germline): LGHNT, FRNRAP. The CDR3 spans 14 residues. Based on the CDR3 plus reference TRBV12-5 and TRBJ2-3, the full variable domain is DARVTQTPRHKVTEMGQEVTMRCQPILGHNTVFWYRQTMMQGLELLAYFRNRAPLDDSGMPKDRFSAEMPDATLATLKIQPSEPRDSAVYFCAPGLAGVGDTQYFGPGTRLTVL.

The chain links TRBV9 to TRBJ2-6; D might be TRBD1 (6 bases). Germline V CDR1 and CDR2: SGDLS, YYNGEE. Between the trimmed V and J ends, which lost 4 bases and 3 bases, there was a span of 17 bases. The CDR3 runs 17 residues. CDR3 sequence (DNA): TGTGCCAGCAGCTCCAGATACCAGGGGAGTGGGGCCAACGTCCTGACTTTC. Translating it yields CASSSRYQGSGANVLTF.

The chain couples TRBV5-6 to TRBJ2-5; maybe TRBD1 (5 bases). Trimming pared 4 bases from V and 2 bases from J, leaving 12 bases between. CDR3 size: 14 residues. Germline CDR1 and CDR2: SGHDT and YYEEEE. CDR3 sequence: CASSGEGVQETQYF. CDR3 coding DNA: TGTGCCAGCAGCGGGGAAGGGGTACAAGAGACCCAGTACTTC.

The J gene is TRBJ2-1, the V gene TRBV7-7, with D possibly TRBD2 on 6 matching bases. Germline V lookup: CDR1 SSHAT, CDR2 FNYEAQ (reference sequence). The CDR3 is 15 residues long. V lost 1 base, J lost 5 bases, and 12 bases lay in between. Here the CDR3 reads CASSLVAGSDNEQFF. CDR3 in DNA: TGTGCCAGCAGCTTAGTTGCGGGGAGTGACAATGAGCAGTTCTTC.

The chain joins TRBV14 to TRBJ2-3; 9 nucleotides line up with TRBD2. Germline trimming cut 3 bases from V and 4 bases from J; bases unmatched to any gene: 8. In germline, CDR1 is SGHDN, CDR2 FVKESK. This CDR3 comprises 16 residues. This CDR3 is CASSQWGAGGPDTQYF. CDR3 nucleotide sequence: TGTGCCAGCAGCCAGTGGGGTGCGGGGGGGCCAGATACGCAGTATTTT.

This chain uses TRBV7-3 with TRBJ2-5; possibly TRBD1 for D (6 bases). CDR1 and CDR2 (germline): SGHTA, FQGTGA. This CDR3 comprises 13 residues. Trimming pared 4 bases from V and 5 bases from J, leaving 11 bases between. The CDR3 DNA follows: TGTGCCAGCAGCTCCAGGGGCGGGGAGACCCAGTACTTC. It is translated as CASSSRGGETQYF.

The chain uses TRBV19 and TRBJ1-5; no firm D call. Germline V gene sequence: CDR1 LNHDA, CDR2 SQIVND (reference sequence). The CDR3 runs to 13 residues. Trimming removed 3 bases from V and 4 bases from J, with 7 bases in between. The CDR3 is CASSMTRNQPQHF. The CDR3 DNA is TGTGCCAGTAGTATGACACGGAATCAGCCCCAGCATTTT.

The chain links TRBV4-2 to TRBJ1-4; D remains ambiguous. CDR1 is LGHNA and CDR2 is YNFKEQ in the germline V gene. Trimming cost V 0 bases and J 2 bases, with 10 bases left between them. This CDR3 has 16 amino acids. The CDR3 DNA sequence: TGTGCCAGCAGCCAAGAAGACGAGGGCACTAATGAAAAACTGTTTTTT. Translating it yields CASSQEDEGTNEKLFF.

This rearrangement joins TRBV9 to TRBJ2-1; 9 positions match TRBD1. Germline V gene data show CDR1 as SGDLS and CDR2 as YYNGEE. The CDR3 loop spans 15 amino acids. Unmatched junction bases numbered 6, after V lost 3 bases and J lost 5 bases. This CDR3 reads CASSGGTGKNNEQFF. In DNA, the CDR3 is TGTGCCAGCAGCGGGGGGACAGGGAAGAACAATGAGCAGTTCTTC. The variable domain in full, with the rest retrieved from reference TRBV9 and TRBJ2-1, is DSGVTQTPKHLITATGQRVTLRCSPRSGDLSVYWYQQSLDQGLQFLIQYYNGEERAKGNILERFSAQQFPDLHSELNLSSLELGDSALYFCASSGGTGKNNEQFFGPGTRLTVL.

The chain recombines TRBV20-1 with TRBJ2-1; the D gene is possibly TRBD2 (5 bases). This CDR3 contains 11 residues. Germline V gene sequence: CDR1 DFQATT, CDR2 SNEGSKA (reference sequence). V lost 6 bases to trimming and J lost 12 bases, with 15 bases between them. For the CDR3, the DNA is TGCAGTGCCACCTTTCCCGGGGTGCAGTTCTTC. Translated, it gives CSATFPGVQFF.